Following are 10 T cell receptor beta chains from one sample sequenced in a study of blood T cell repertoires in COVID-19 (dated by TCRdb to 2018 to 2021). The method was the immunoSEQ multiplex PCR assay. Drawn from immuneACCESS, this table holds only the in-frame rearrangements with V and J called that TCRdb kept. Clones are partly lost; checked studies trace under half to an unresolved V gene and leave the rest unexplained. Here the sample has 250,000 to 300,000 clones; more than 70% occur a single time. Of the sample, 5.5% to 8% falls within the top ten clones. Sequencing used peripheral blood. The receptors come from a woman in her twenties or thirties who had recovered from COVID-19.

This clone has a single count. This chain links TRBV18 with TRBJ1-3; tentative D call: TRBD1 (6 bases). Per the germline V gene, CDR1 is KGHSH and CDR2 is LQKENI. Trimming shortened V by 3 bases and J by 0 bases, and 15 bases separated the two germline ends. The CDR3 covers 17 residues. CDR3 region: CASSPGAGSHSGNTIYF. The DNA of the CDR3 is TGTGCCAGCTCACCGGGGGCCGGGTCCCACTCTGGAAACACCATATATTTT.

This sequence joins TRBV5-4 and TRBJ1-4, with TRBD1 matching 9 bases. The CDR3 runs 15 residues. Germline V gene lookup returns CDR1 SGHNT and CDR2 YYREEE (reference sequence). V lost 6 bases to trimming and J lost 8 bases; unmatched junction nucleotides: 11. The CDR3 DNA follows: TGTGCCAGCACTGTCCTGGGACAGGGTGACGAAAAACTGTTTTTT. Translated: CASTVLGQGDEKLFF.

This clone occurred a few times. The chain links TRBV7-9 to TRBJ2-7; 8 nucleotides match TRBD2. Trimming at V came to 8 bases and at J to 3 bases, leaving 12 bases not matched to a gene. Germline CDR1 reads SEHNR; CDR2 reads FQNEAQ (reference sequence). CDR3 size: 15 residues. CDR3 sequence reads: CASQSGVAGSYEQYF. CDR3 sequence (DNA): TGTGCCAGCCAAAGTGGCGTAGCGGGGAGCTACGAGCAGTACTTC. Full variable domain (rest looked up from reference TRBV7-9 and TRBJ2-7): DTGVSQNPRHKITKRGQNVTFRCDPISEHNRLYWYRQTLGQGPEFLTYFQNEAQLEKSRLLSDRFSAERPKGSFSTLEIQRTEQGDSAMYLCASQSGVAGSYEQYFGPGTRLTVT.

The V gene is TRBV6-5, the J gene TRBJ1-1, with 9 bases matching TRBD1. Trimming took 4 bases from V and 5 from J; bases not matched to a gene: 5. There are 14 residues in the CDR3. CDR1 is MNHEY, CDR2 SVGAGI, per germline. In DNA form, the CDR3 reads TGTGCCAGCAGTTCCCGGACAGGGGCGACTGAAGCTTTCTTT. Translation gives CASSSRTGATEAFF.

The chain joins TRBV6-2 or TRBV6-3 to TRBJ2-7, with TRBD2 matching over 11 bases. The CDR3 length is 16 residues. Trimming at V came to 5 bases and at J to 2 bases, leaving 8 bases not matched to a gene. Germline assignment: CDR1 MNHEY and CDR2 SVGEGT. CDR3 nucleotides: TGTGCCAGCAGTCTCCGACTAGCGGGGATTGCCTACGAGCAGTACTTC. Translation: CASSLRLAGIAYEQYF.

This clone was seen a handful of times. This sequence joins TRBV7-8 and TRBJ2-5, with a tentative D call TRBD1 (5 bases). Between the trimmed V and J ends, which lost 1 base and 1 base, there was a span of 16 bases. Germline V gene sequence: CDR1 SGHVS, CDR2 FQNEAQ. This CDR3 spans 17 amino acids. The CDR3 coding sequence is TGTGCCAGCAGCTTAGTGGTGTACAGGAGCCCCCAAGAGACCCAGTACTTC. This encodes CASSLVVYRSPQETQYF.

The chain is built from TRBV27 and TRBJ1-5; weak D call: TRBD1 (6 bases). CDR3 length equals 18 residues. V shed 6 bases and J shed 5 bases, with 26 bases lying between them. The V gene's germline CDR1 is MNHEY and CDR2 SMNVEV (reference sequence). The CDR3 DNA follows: TGTGCCAGCAGGTTGCAAGGGACAACCCCGGCTACGGATCAGCCCCAGCATTTT. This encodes CASRLQGTTPATDQPQHF.

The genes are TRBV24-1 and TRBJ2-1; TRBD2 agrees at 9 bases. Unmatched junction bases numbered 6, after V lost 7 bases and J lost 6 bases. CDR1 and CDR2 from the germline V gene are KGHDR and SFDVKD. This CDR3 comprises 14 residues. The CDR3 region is CATSAGGLVNEQFF. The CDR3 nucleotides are TGTGCCACCAGCGCGGGGGGGCTAGTCAATGAGCAGTTCTTC.

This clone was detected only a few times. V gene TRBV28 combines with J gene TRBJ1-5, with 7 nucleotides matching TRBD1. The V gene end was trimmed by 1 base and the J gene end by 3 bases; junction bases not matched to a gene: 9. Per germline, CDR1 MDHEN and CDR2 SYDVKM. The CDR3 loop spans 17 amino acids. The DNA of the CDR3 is TGTGCCAGCAGTTTATTTAGTAGGGGGCGTCTCAATCAGCCCCAGCATTTT. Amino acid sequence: CASSLFSRGRLNQPQHF.

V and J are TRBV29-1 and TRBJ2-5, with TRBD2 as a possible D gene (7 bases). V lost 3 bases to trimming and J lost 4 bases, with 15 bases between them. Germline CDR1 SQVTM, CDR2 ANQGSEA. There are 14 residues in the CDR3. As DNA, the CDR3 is TGCAGCGTTGAGGGGCAGGGGAGGGGAGAGACCCAGTACTTC. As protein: CSVEGQGRGETQYF.